These 16 T cell receptor beta chains were all obtained from the same sample, sequenced in a study of CXCR3-negative and CXCR3-positive naive CD8 T cells (dated by TCRdb to the late 2010s). Beyond this particular receptor, the publication reports: Compared with CXCR3-negative naive cells, CXCR3-positive naive cells had TRB CDR3s with higher hydrophobicity (lower Kidera factor 4), lower energy, and higher strength and volume indices.

What these receptors recognize is not known. The instrument was a NextSeq 550. The Human TCR Profiling Kit (MiLaboratory) was used to make UMI-labeled 5' RACE TRB cDNA libraries. After TCRdb reprocessed the reads, each CDR3 protein sequence was kept as one row, without DNA. This specimen's table enumerates around 65,000 distinct CDR3 sequences. Roughly 0.74% of the sample lies in the top ten. Sample: naive CXCR3+ CD8+ T cells from blood. Reading the label with the study, this specimen's cell subset or site is: CD45RO-CCR7+CD27+CD95- naive CD8+ T cells expressing CXCR3 (TNR3+). These receptors originate from a human donor in good health. Some clones in this sample may be carry-over from other donors' samples.

V usage is TRBV27 and J usage is TRBJ2-5. The CDR3 runs 14 residues. Germline values: CDR1 MNHEY, CDR2 SMNVEV (reference sequence). This CDR3 is CASSQGVAQETQYF.

The rearrangement links TRBV7-9 to TRBJ1-1. The CDR3 has 12 amino acids. Germline values: CDR1 SEHNR, CDR2 FQNEAQ (reference sequence). CDR3 region: CASSFMNTEAFF.

The rearrangement uses TRBV28 and TRBJ2-7; TCRdb's D call of TRBD1 is untestable without DNA. The CDR3 has 15 amino acids. Germline values: CDR1 MDHEN, CDR2 SYDVKM. CDR3 protein: CASILSLGNVYEQYF. Variable domain in full (rest from reference TRBV28 and TRBJ2-7): DVKVTQSSRYLVKRTGEKVFLECVQDMDHENMFWYRQDPGLGLRLIYFSYDVKMKEKGDIPEGYSVSREKKERFSLILESASTNQTSMYLCASILSLGNVYEQYFGPGTRLTVT.

The J gene is TRBJ2-1, the V gene TRBV7-3; TCRdb proposes TRBD2, but this gene call is untestable without DNA. Germline CDR1 reads SGHTA; CDR2 reads FQGTGA. The CDR3 consists of 16 residues. The chain's CDR3 is CASSPPASGGGDEQFF.

This chain uses TRBV7-8 with TRBJ2-7; TCRdb reports TRBD1, a call that lacks DNA to check it against. Germline CDR1 is SGHVS and CDR2 is FQNEAQ. CDR3 length equals 14 residues. The CDR3 here is CASSLGQGVYEQYF.

The J gene is TRBJ1-2, the V gene TRBV7-9. Germline CDR1 reads SEHNR; CDR2 reads FQNEAQ (reference sequence). This CDR3 is built from 14 residues. The CDR3: CASSFLQGRDGYTF.

The gene calls are TRBV6-2 or TRBV6-3 and TRBJ2-3; without DNA, the TCRdb call of TRBD2 cannot be checked. Germline CDR1 MNHEY, CDR2 SVGEGT. The CDR3 is 17 amino acids. The CDR3 sequence: CASRTPLAGDSTDTQYF.

The chain has TRBV4-3 and TRBJ2-3; TCRdb names TRBD1, which stays unverified in the absence of DNA. CDR1 and CDR2 from the germline V gene are LGHNA and YSLEER. The length of the CDR3 is 15 residues. The CDR3 here is CASSLQGVEADTQYF.

The chain joins TRBV2 to TRBJ2-1; absent DNA, TCRdb's TRBD2 call cannot be checked. This CDR3 is built from 15 residues. Germline values: CDR1 SNHLY, CDR2 FYNNEI. The CDR3 reads CASSERDPAYNEQFF. The entire variable domain, with the rest obtained from reference TRBV2 and TRBJ2-1, is as follows: EPEVTQTPSHQVTQMGQEVILRCVPISNHLYFYWYRQILGQKVEFLVSFYNNEISEKSEIFDDQFSVERPDGSNFTLKIRSTKLEDSAMYFCASSERDPAYNEQFFGPGTRLTVL.

This rearrangement joins TRBV12-3 or TRBV12-4 to TRBJ2-2; TCRdb proposes TRBD1, but this gene call is untestable without DNA. The CDR3 is 14 amino acids. The CDR3 region is CASSPRTGPGELFF.

The rearrangement joins TRBV25-1 to TRBJ2-7. The CDR3 consists of 16 residues. CDR1 is MGHDK and CDR2 is SYGVNS in the germline V gene. CDR3 residues: CASSEYMVAMLYEQYF.

The rearrangement links TRBV7-9 to TRBJ2-3; TCRdb designates TRBD1, a call that cannot be tested without DNA. The CDR3 spans 15 residues. CDR1 is SEHNR and CDR2 is FQNEAQ in the germline V gene (reference sequence). The CDR3 here is CASSSSGGALYTQYF.

The chain joins TRBV12-3 or TRBV12-4 to TRBJ2-1. The CDR3 is 13 amino acids. The CDR3 loop is CASSSHLDNEQFF.

This chain connects TRBV14 to TRBJ2-7; no DNA is available, so the TRBD1 call from TCRdb remains unchecked. CDR1 is SGHDN and CDR2 is FVKESK in the germline V gene. The CDR3 covers 14 residues. The CDR3 is CASSPGGDIYEQYF.

The rearrangement links TRBV12-3 or TRBV12-4 to TRBJ1-5. This CDR3 is built from 19 residues. CDR3 sequence reads: CASSLITRILADGGQPQHF.

The V and J genes are TRBV11-2 and TRBJ2-5; the D call from TCRdb, TRBD2, cannot be confirmed without DNA. Germline lookup yields CDR1 SGHAT and CDR2 FQNNGV. This CDR3 comprises 15 residues. CDR3 sequence: CASSLSRLVWETQYF.